This paragraph covers one T cell receptor (beta chain) sequence. The data originate from a study of blood T cells in healthy people across ages. V gave up 7 bases and J gave up 4 bases, with 16 bases separating them. This CDR3 has 13 amino acids. Germline V CDR1 and CDR2: DFQATT, SNEGSKA (reference sequence). The use of a sample-barcoded 5' primer and a J-beta primer mix characterized a second PCR of about 7 to 12 cycles. MiXCR, run by TCRdb on the 5' RACE reads, gives a single entry per CDR3 protein. The sample holds about 760,000 distinct CDR3 sequences, roughly 50% seen once. Sequencing was performed on blood. The rearrangement links TRBV20-1 to TRBJ1-2, with a tentative D call TRBD1 (6 bases). The sequence was obtained from a man aged 35 to 55 in good health. The CDR3 protein is CSVGQRGSYGYTF. CDR3 nucleotides: TGCAGTGTTGGACAGCGTGGTAGCTATGGCTACACCTTC.